These T cell receptor beta chains were read from a single sample in a study of Ad26.COV2.S vaccination and SARS-CoV-2 variants. Here immunoSEQ multiplex PCR was the method, and the copy in TCRdb shows in-frame clones only, minus some. The data show 350,000 to 500,000 clones, nearly 90% seen once. The sequencing used peripheral blood, collected in a trial of Ad26.COV2.S vaccine versus placebo. These receptors originate from a person aged 18-65 years who received the Ad26.COV2.S COVID-19 vaccine or a placebo. CDR3s include the opening cysteine and the closing phenylalanine or tryptophan. Each record gives: D gene, J gene, clone size, V gene, CDR3 protein, CDR3 DNA. D genes are given only for firm matches. Size is stated for part of the rows, as once, few or many counts, or as a class when the clone is expanded.

D gene: NA; J gene: TRBJ2-3; clone size: NA; V gene: TRBV4-1; CDR3 protein: CASSQTWTSTDTQYF; CDR3 DNA: TGCGCCAGCAGCCAAACGTGGACAAGCACAGATACGCAGTATTTT
D gene: NA; J gene: TRBJ1-1; clone size: NA; V gene: TRBV28; CDR3 protein: CASRTGTEAFF; CDR3 DNA: TGTGCCAGCAGGACGGGGACTGAAGCTTTCTTT
D gene: NA; J gene: TRBJ1-2; clone size: NA; V gene: TRBV6-2/TRBV6-3; CDR3 protein: CASSYSSGNGYTF; CDR3 DNA: TGTGCCAGCAGTTACTCGTCAGGGAACGGCTACACCTTC
D gene: NA; J gene: TRBJ2-3; clone size: once; V gene: TRBV9; CDR3 protein: CASSPDGRSTDTQYF; CDR3 DNA: TGTGCCAGCAGTCCGGACGGACGAAGCACAGATACGCAGTATTTT
D gene: NA; J gene: TRBJ2-2; clone size: NA; V gene: TRBV15; CDR3 protein: CATSRGGGAPVSTGELFF; CDR3 DNA: TGTGCCACCAGCAGGGGTGGGGGCGCGCCGGTATCGACCGGGGAGCTGTTTTTT
D gene: TRBD1; J gene: TRBJ2-7; clone size: NA; V gene: TRBV4-3; CDR3 protein: CASSQVRDSFYEQYF; CDR3 DNA: TGCGCCAGCAGCCAAGTTCGGGACAGCTTCTACGAGCAGTACTTC
D gene: TRBD2; J gene: TRBJ2-3; clone size: NA; V gene: TRBV28; CDR3 protein: CASSSLPGTSGLGQYF; CDR3 DNA: TGTGCCAGCAGTTCCCTACCCGGGACTAGCGGGCTAGGGCAGTATTTT
D gene: NA; J gene: TRBJ1-1; clone size: NA; V gene: TRBV25-1; CDR3 protein: CASSGPSTTEAFF; CDR3 DNA: TGTGCCAGCAGTGGCCCATCAACCACTGAAGCTTTCTTT
D gene: TRBD1; J gene: TRBJ1-1; clone size: NA; V gene: TRBV18; CDR3 protein: CASSPDWDSEAFF; CDR3 DNA: TGTGCCAGCTCACCGGACTGGGACAGTGAAGCTTTCTTT
D gene: NA; J gene: TRBJ2-7; clone size: NA; V gene: TRBV5-1; CDR3 protein: CASSFVRGSHEQYF; CDR3 DNA: TGCGCCAGCAGCTTCGTCAGGGGTAGCCACGAGCAGTACTTC
D gene: NA; J gene: TRBJ1-5; clone size: NA; V gene: TRBV6-2/TRBV6-3; CDR3 protein: CASRYDNSNQPQHF; CDR3 DNA: TGTGCCAGCAGATACGACAATAGCAATCAGCCCCAGCATTTT
D gene: NA; J gene: TRBJ2-5; clone size: NA; V gene: TRBV6-5; CDR3 protein: CASSYSTAQETQYF; CDR3 DNA: TGTGCCAGCAGTTACTCGACAGCCCAAGAGACCCAGTACTTC
D gene: TRBD2; J gene: TRBJ2-1; clone size: NA; V gene: TRBV7-9; CDR3 protein: CASSFVSSGVTLF; CDR3 DNA: TGTGCCAGCAGCTTTGTCTCTAGCGGGGTTACGCTCTTC
D gene: TRBD1; J gene: TRBJ2-5; clone size: NA; V gene: TRBV5-1; CDR3 protein: CATSRQGTYQETQYF; CDR3 DNA: TGCGCCACCAGCCGACAGGGGACGTACCAAGAGACCCAGTACTTC
D gene: TRBD2; J gene: TRBJ2-1; clone size: NA; V gene: TRBV9; CDR3 protein: CASSVGTSGGNEQFF; CDR3 DNA: TGTGCCAGCAGCGTAGGGACTAGCGGGGGCAATGAGCAGTTCTTC
D gene: NA; J gene: TRBJ2-7; clone size: NA; V gene: TRBV18; CDR3 protein: CASSPRSGNSYEQYF; CDR3 DNA: TGTGCCAGCTCACCACGGTCCGGAAACTCCTACGAGCAGTACTTC
D gene: NA; J gene: TRBJ2-3; clone size: NA; V gene: TRBV5-1; CDR3 protein: CASSLGPRGSSTDTQYF; CDR3 DNA: TGCGCCAGCAGCTTGGGCCCCCGCGGATCTAGCACAGATACGCAGTATTTT
D gene: NA; J gene: TRBJ1-3; clone size: NA; V gene: TRBV20-1; CDR3 protein: CSASGGNTIYF; CDR3 DNA: TGCAGTGCTAGTGGGGGAAACACCATATATTTT
D gene: TRBD1; J gene: TRBJ1-2; clone size: NA; V gene: TRBV3-1/TRBV3-2; CDR3 protein: CASSQDIGTGQYYGYTF; CDR3 DNA: TGTGCCAGCAGCCAAGATATAGGGACAGGGCAATACTATGGCTACACCTTC
D gene: TRBD1; J gene: TRBJ2-1; clone size: NA; V gene: TRBV19; CDR3 protein: CASWDSYNEQFF; CDR3 DNA: TGTGCCAGTTGGGACAGCTACAATGAGCAGTTCTTC
D gene: NA; J gene: TRBJ1-2; clone size: NA; V gene: TRBV4-3; CDR3 protein: CASSQELRGSGGYTF; CDR3 DNA: TGCGCCAGCAGCCAAGAATTAAGGGGCTCGGGTGGCTACACCTTC
D gene: NA; J gene: TRBJ2-2; clone size: NA; V gene: TRBV5-1; CDR3 protein: CASSLPTGGTGELFF; CDR3 DNA: TGCGCCAGCAGCCTGCCCACCGGCGGGACCGGGGAGCTGTTTTTT
D gene: NA; J gene: TRBJ2-1; clone size: NA; V gene: TRBV9; CDR3 protein: CASSVVPRGNEQFF; CDR3 DNA: TGTGCCAGCAGCGTAGTACCCCGGGGGAATGAGCAGTTCTTC
D gene: NA; J gene: TRBJ1-2; clone size: few; V gene: TRBV21-1; CDR3 protein: CASSEGQGRYGYTF; CDR3 DNA: TGTGCCAGCAGCGAGGGTCAGGGGCGGTATGGCTACACCTTC
D gene: NA; J gene: TRBJ1-5; clone size: few; V gene: TRBV7-9; CDR3 protein: CASSPGTGNQPQHF; CDR3 DNA: TGTGCCAGCAGCCCAGGGACTGGCAATCAGCCCCAGCATTTT
D gene: NA; J gene: TRBJ1-6; clone size: NA; V gene: TRBV15; CDR3 protein: CATSRVREFNSPLHF; CDR3 DNA: TGTGCCACCAGCAGAGTACGGGAATTTAATTCACCCCTCCACTTT
D gene: NA; J gene: TRBJ1-2; clone size: NA; V gene: TRBV18; CDR3 protein: CASSPLGQGDGYTF; CDR3 DNA: TGTGCCAGCTCACCACTTGGCCAGGGTGATGGCTACACCTTC
D gene: TRBD1; J gene: TRBJ1-5; clone size: NA; V gene: TRBV5-5; CDR3 protein: CASSPSRLTGQGANQPQHF; CDR3 DNA: TGTGCCAGCAGCCCTTCACGCCTTACTGGGCAGGGGGCGAATCAGCCCCAGCATTTT
D gene: TRBD2; J gene: TRBJ2-3; clone size: NA; V gene: TRBV7-2; CDR3 protein: CASTRGALPDTQYF; CDR3 DNA: TGTGCGAGCACGCGGGGGGCGCTCCCGGATACGCAGTATTTT
D gene: NA; J gene: TRBJ2-1; clone size: NA; V gene: TRBV29-1; CDR3 protein: CSIKSGSSYNEQFF; CDR3 DNA: TGCAGCATCAAAAGCGGTAGCTCCTACAATGAGCAGTTCTTC
D gene: NA; J gene: TRBJ1-5; clone size: NA; V gene: TRBV6-1; CDR3 protein: CASSEANPGAKRGQPQHF; CDR3 DNA: TGTGCCAGCAGCGAAGCGAACCCCGGGGCGAAACGGGGTCAGCCCCAGCATTTT
D gene: TRBD1; J gene: TRBJ2-7; clone size: NA; V gene: TRBV4-2; CDR3 protein: CASSQDRGQGSSYEQYF; CDR3 DNA: TGTGCCAGCAGCCAAGATAGGGGACAGGGGAGCTCCTACGAGCAGTACTTC
D gene: NA; J gene: TRBJ2-7; clone size: NA; V gene: TRBV7-2; CDR3 protein: CASSSRTSGRGSSYEQYF; CDR3 DNA: TGTGCCAGCAGCTCACGGACTTCTGGACGGGGGAGCTCCTACGAGCAGTACTTC
D gene: TRBD2; J gene: TRBJ2-5; clone size: NA; V gene: TRBV5-1; CDR3 protein: CASSNGLARETQYF; CDR3 DNA: TGCGCCAGCAGTAATGGACTAGCGCGAGAGACCCAGTACTTC
D gene: TRBD1; J gene: TRBJ2-2; clone size: NA; V gene: TRBV4-2; CDR3 protein: CASSQPPPGQGTTGELFF; CDR3 DNA: TGTGCCAGCAGCCAACCACCTCCGGGACAGGGGACCACCGGGGAGCTGTTTTTT
D gene: TRBD2; J gene: TRBJ2-1; clone size: NA; V gene: TRBV7-8; CDR3 protein: CASSAGGPYNEQFF; CDR3 DNA: TGTGCCAGCAGCGCGGGGGGCCCCTACAATGAGCAGTTCTTC
D gene: TRBD1; J gene: TRBJ1-1; clone size: NA; V gene: TRBV4-3; CDR3 protein: CASSQEWTGVRGTEAFF; CDR3 DNA: TGCGCCAGCAGCCAAGAATGGACAGGGGTACGAGGAACTGAAGCTTTCTTT
D gene: NA; J gene: TRBJ1-1; clone size: NA; V gene: TRBV6-5; CDR3 protein: CASSSLRGEAFF; CDR3 DNA: TGTGCCAGCAGTTCCTTGAGAGGTGAAGCTTTCTTT
D gene: TRBD2; J gene: TRBJ2-3; clone size: NA; V gene: TRBV7-6; CDR3 protein: CASSSLAGVSTDTQYF; CDR3 DNA: TGTGCCAGCAGCTCCCTAGCGGGAGTGAGCACAGATACGCAGTATTTT
D gene: NA; J gene: TRBJ2-7; clone size: NA; V gene: TRBV4-1; CDR3 protein: CASSRGGRGSGDEQYF; CDR3 DNA: TGCGCCAGCAGCCGCGGCGGCAGGGGCAGTGGGGACGAGCAGTACTTC
D gene: TRBD1; J gene: TRBJ1-2; clone size: NA; V gene: TRBV28; CDR3 protein: CASSLRPGQGLSGYTF; CDR3 DNA: TGTGCCAGCAGTCTCCGTCCGGGACAGGGTTTGAGTGGCTACACCTTC
D gene: NA; J gene: TRBJ2-1; clone size: NA; V gene: TRBV14; CDR3 protein: CASSQVPGSHYNEQFF; CDR3 DNA: TGTGCCAGCAGCCAAGTTCCGGGGTCACACTACAATGAGCAGTTCTTC
D gene: NA; J gene: TRBJ1-3; clone size: NA; V gene: TRBV29-1; CDR3 protein: CSVRAGGGNTIYF; CDR3 DNA: TGCAGCGTCCGAGCGGGGGGCGGAAACACCATATATTTT
D gene: TRBD2; J gene: TRBJ2-5; clone size: NA; V gene: TRBV5-1; CDR3 protein: CASSSVGRAEETQYF; CDR3 DNA: TGCGCCAGCAGCTCCGTCGGGAGGGCCGAAGAGACCCAGTACTTC
D gene: NA; J gene: TRBJ1-1; clone size: NA; V gene: TRBV11-2; CDR3 protein: CASSLTSVGRKTEAFF; CDR3 DNA: TGTGCCAGCAGCTTAACAAGCGTAGGGCGGAAGACTGAAGCTTTCTTT
D gene: TRBD2; J gene: TRBJ2-1; clone size: NA; V gene: TRBV5-1; CDR3 protein: CASVQRDPFSDEQFF; CDR3 DNA: TGCGCCAGCGTACAGCGGGACCCTTTTAGCGATGAGCAGTTCTTC
D gene: TRBD2; J gene: TRBJ2-7; clone size: NA; V gene: TRBV7-2; CDR3 protein: CASSLSGGYEQYF; CDR3 DNA: TGTGCCAGCAGCCTTAGCGGGGGCTACGAGCAGTACTTC
D gene: NA; J gene: TRBJ2-3; clone size: NA; V gene: TRBV12-3/TRBV12-4; CDR3 protein: CASSRTITQYF; CDR3 DNA: TGTGCCAGCAGCCGGACAATTACGCAGTATTTT
D gene: NA; J gene: TRBJ1-1; clone size: NA; V gene: TRBV6-5; CDR3 protein: CASTNWGRGEAFF; CDR3 DNA: TGTGCCAGCACGAACTGGGGGAGGGGTGAAGCTTTCTTT
D gene: TRBD1; J gene: TRBJ1-2; clone size: NA; V gene: TRBV12-3/TRBV12-4; CDR3 protein: CASSWDRGYGYTF; CDR3 DNA: TGTGCCAGCAGTTGGGACAGGGGTTATGGCTACACCTTC
D gene: NA; J gene: TRBJ1-1; clone size: NA; V gene: TRBV7-8; CDR3 protein: CASSIRHRNMNTEAFF; CDR3 DNA: TGTGCCAGCAGCATCCGACACCGTAACATGAACACTGAAGCTTTCTTT
D gene: TRBD1; J gene: TRBJ2-3; clone size: NA; V gene: TRBV6-5; CDR3 protein: CASSYYQGADTQYF; CDR3 DNA: TGTGCCAGCAGTTACTATCAGGGGGCAGATACGCAGTATTTT
D gene: NA; J gene: TRBJ2-1; clone size: NA; V gene: TRBV13; CDR3 protein: CASSGYRDYNEQFF; CDR3 DNA: TGTGCCAGCAGCGGATACCGGGACTACAATGAGCAGTTCTTC
D gene: NA; J gene: TRBJ1-5; clone size: few; V gene: TRBV4-3; CDR3 protein: CASSQDGGGSQPQHF; CDR3 DNA: TGCGCCAGCAGCCAAGATGGGGGGGGCAGTCAGCCCCAGCATTTT
D gene: TRBD1; J gene: TRBJ2-3; clone size: NA; V gene: TRBV6-5; CDR3 protein: CASTRTGGIADTQYF; CDR3 DNA: TGTGCCAGCACTAGAACAGGGGGCATCGCAGATACGCAGTATTTT
D gene: TRBD2; J gene: TRBJ2-3; clone size: NA; V gene: TRBV27; CDR3 protein: CASSLFLFGRADTQYF; CDR3 DNA: TGTGCCAGCAGTTTATTCTTATTCGGGAGGGCGGATACGCAGTATTTT
D gene: NA; J gene: TRBJ1-2; clone size: NA; V gene: TRBV7-2; CDR3 protein: CASSLVQPNYGYTF; CDR3 DNA: TGTGCCAGCAGCTTAGTTCAGCCTAACTATGGCTACACCTTC
D gene: NA; J gene: TRBJ2-3; clone size: NA; V gene: TRBV6-2/TRBV6-3; CDR3 protein: CASSLLEGVGTDTQYF; CDR3 DNA: TGTGCCAGCAGTTTATTGGAGGGAGTGGGCACAGATACGCAGTATTTT
D gene: NA; J gene: TRBJ1-4; clone size: NA; V gene: TRBV7-8; CDR3 protein: CASSLALLVEDEKLFF; CDR3 DNA: TGTGCCAGCAGCTTAGCGCTTTTGGTGGAGGATGAAAAACTGTTTTTT
D gene: TRBD2; J gene: TRBJ2-5; clone size: NA; V gene: TRBV3-1/TRBV3-2; CDR3 protein: CASSHTPGGETQYF; CDR3 DNA: TGTGCCAGCAGCCATACGCCCGGGGGGGAGACCCAGTACTTC